The subject of this entry is one T cell receptor beta chain. Antigen unknown. V lost 6 bases, J lost 8 bases, and 6 bases stayed unmatched. The CDR3 extends over 12 amino acids. Germline values: CDR1 MNHNS, CDR2 SASEGT. The source of the sample is a study of vaccination and CD4 T cells after COVID-19. The assay that was used to sequence DNA from cultured CD4+ T cells was the Oncomine TCR Beta short-read assay. TCRdb itself ran the PCR reads through MiXCR, one entry per CDR3 protein. The sample consists of about 18,000 distinct CDR3 sequences, roughly 50% of them appearing once. Treatment denoted: roughly 11-day PBMC culture with coronavirus spike peptide pools or control peptides (ViraFEST assay).

The sequencing sample was made of CD4+ T cells from blood, cultured in vitro. The receptor was isolated from a human donor who had recovered from COVID-19. The V gene is TRBV6-1, the J gene TRBJ1-2, with 7 bases aligning to TRBD1. In DNA form, the CDR3 reads TGTGCCAGCAGACAGGGGCCTAGGGGCTACACCTTC. Translated: CASRQGPRGYTF.